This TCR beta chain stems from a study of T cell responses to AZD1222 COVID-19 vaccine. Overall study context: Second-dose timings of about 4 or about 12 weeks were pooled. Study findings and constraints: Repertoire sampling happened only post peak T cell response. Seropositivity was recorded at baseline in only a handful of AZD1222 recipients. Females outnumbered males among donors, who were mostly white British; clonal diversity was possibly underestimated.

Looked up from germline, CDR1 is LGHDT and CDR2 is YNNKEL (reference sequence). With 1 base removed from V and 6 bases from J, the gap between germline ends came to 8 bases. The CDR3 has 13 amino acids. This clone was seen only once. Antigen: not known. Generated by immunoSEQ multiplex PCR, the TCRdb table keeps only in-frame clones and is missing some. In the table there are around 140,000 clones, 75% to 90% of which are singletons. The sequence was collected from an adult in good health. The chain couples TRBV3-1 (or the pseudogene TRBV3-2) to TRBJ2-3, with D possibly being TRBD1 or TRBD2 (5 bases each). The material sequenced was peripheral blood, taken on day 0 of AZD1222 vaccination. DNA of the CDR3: TGTGCCAGCAGCCAAGCGGGACCGGATACGCAGTATTTT. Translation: CASSQAGPDTQYF.